This is a list of T cell receptor beta chains from one sample in a study of T cells after yellow fever vaccination. TCRdb reprocessed the 5' RACE reads with MiXCR, giving one entry per CDR3 protein. The profile shows some 560,000 distinct CDR3 sequences, about 17% of them singletons. Sequenced material: PBMCs, taken around 5 days after the first yellow fever vaccination. These receptors all stem from a man aged 18 to 30 who received the YFV17D yellow fever vaccine. The CDR3 runs from the conserved cysteine through the conserved F or W. A D gene is named only where the DNA matches it firmly. Where a row states a size, it is once, few, many or the class of an expanded clone; other rows omit it.

len: 15
abundance: .
j_gene: TRBJ2-3
d_gene: .
v_gene: TRBV24-1
CDR3nt: TGTGCCACCAGTGATTTGGGCGCAGGGGCGGATACGCAGTATTTT
CDR3aa: CATSDLGAGADTQYF

len: 13
abundance: many
j_gene: TRBJ2-7
d_gene: TRBD1
v_gene: TRBV5-1
CDR3nt: TGCGCCAGCTACCCCGGGACAGGAGACGAGCAGTACTTC
CDR3aa: CASYPGTGDEQYF

len: 17
abundance: .
j_gene: TRBJ2-3
d_gene: TRBD2
v_gene: TRBV6-5
CDR3nt: TGTGCCAGCAGTTACCGGGGCGGGGGGACTAGCACAGATACGCAGTATTTT
CDR3aa: CASSYRGGGTSTDTQYF

len: 17
abundance: .
j_gene: TRBJ2-1
d_gene: TRBD2
v_gene: TRBV4-1
CDR3nt: TGCGCCAGCAGCCAAGATCAGTCTAGCGGGGGTTACAATGAGCAGTTCTTC
CDR3aa: CASSQDQSSGGYNEQFF

len: 17
abundance: few
j_gene: TRBJ2-5
d_gene: TRBD2
v_gene: TRBV4-2
CDR3nt: TGTGCCAGCAGCCAAGATCTTGGGGCTAGCGGGGGGGAGACCCAGTACTTC
CDR3aa: CASSQDLGASGGETQYF

len: 13
abundance: .
j_gene: TRBJ2-7
d_gene: .
v_gene: TRBV3-1
CDR3nt: TGTGCCAGCAGCCTTCTTGGGGGCGGCGAGCAGTACTTC
CDR3aa: CASSLLGGGEQYF

len: 16
abundance: .
j_gene: TRBJ2-1
d_gene: TRBD2
v_gene: TRBV6-5
CDR3nt: TGTGCCAGCAGTTACAGGGCAGCGGGGGACTGGAATGAGCAGTTCTTC
CDR3aa: CASSYRAAGDWNEQFF

len: 17
abundance: few
j_gene: TRBJ1-1
d_gene: .
v_gene: TRBV4-3
CDR3nt: TGCGCCAGCAGCCAAGATCTTGCCCGCCCGGGAGGCACTGAAGCTTTCTTT
CDR3aa: CASSQDLARPGGTEAFF

len: 14
abundance: few
j_gene: TRBJ2-4
d_gene: .
v_gene: TRBV28
CDR3nt: TGTGCCAGCATCGATGGGAGCTCCAAAAACATTCAGTACTTC
CDR3aa: CASIDGSSKNIQYF

len: 16
abundance: few
j_gene: TRBJ2-5
d_gene: TRBD2
v_gene: TRBV4-3
CDR3nt: TGCGCCAGCAGCCAAGGGACTAGCGGGGGCGGGGAGACCCAGTACTTC
CDR3aa: CASSQGTSGGGETQYF

len: 14
abundance: few
j_gene: TRBJ2-5
d_gene: TRBD2
v_gene: TRBV25-1
CDR3nt: TGTGCCAGCAGGCGGGGGGCCACGCGGGAGACCCAGTACTTC
CDR3aa: CASRRGATRETQYF

len: 13
abundance: once
j_gene: TRBJ2-5
d_gene: .
v_gene: TRBV10-3
CDR3nt: TGTGCCATCAGTGAGCAGGGTCGAGAGACCCAGTACTTC
CDR3aa: CAISEQGRETQYF

len: 14
abundance: .
j_gene: TRBJ2-2
d_gene: .
v_gene: TRBV7-9
CDR3nt: TGTGCCAGCAGCTCCCGATGGGATACCGGGGAGCTGTTTTTT
CDR3aa: CASSSRWDTGELFF

len: 14
abundance: many
j_gene: TRBJ2-3
d_gene: .
v_gene: TRBV11-2
CDR3nt: TGTGCCAGCACCAGGGGGGTCCAACGTGATACGCAGTATTTT
CDR3aa: CASTRGVQRDTQYF

len: 12
abundance: .
j_gene: TRBJ2-5
d_gene: .
v_gene: TRBV6-2/TRBV6-3
CDR3nt: TGTGCCAGCAGTTACGTACGGGAGACCCAGTACTTC
CDR3aa: CASSYVRETQYF

len: 14
abundance: many
j_gene: TRBJ1-6
d_gene: .
v_gene: TRBV6-5
CDR3nt: TGTGCCAGCAGTTTCGCCACAGCAAATTCACCCCTCCACTTT
CDR3aa: CASSFATANSPLHF

len: 13
abundance: .
j_gene: TRBJ2-5
d_gene: TRBD1
v_gene: TRBV6-1
CDR3nt: TGTGCCAGCAGCATGGGACAGACGGAGACCCAGTACTTC
CDR3aa: CASSMGQTETQYF

len: 14
abundance: .
j_gene: TRBJ2-3
d_gene: .
v_gene: TRBV7-6
CDR3nt: TGTGCCAGCAGCTTAGTCGGGTGGACAGATACGCAGTATTTT
CDR3aa: CASSLVGWTDTQYF

len: 16
abundance: .
j_gene: TRBJ2-7
d_gene: .
v_gene: TRBV7-8
CDR3nt: TGTGCCAGCAGCGGCCCAACTATGCGGGCCGGTCAGGAGCAGTACTTC
CDR3aa: CASSGPTMRAGQEQYF

len: 14
abundance: few
j_gene: TRBJ2-7
d_gene: TRBD2
v_gene: TRBV4-3
CDR3nt: TGCGCCAGCAGCCAAGGGGAGGGTTACTACGAGCAGTACTTC
CDR3aa: CASSQGEGYYEQYF

len: 15
abundance: .
j_gene: TRBJ2-3
d_gene: .
v_gene: TRBV7-9
CDR3nt: TGTGCCAGCAGCTTAGCGAGGCGGGGTACAGATACGCAGTATTTT
CDR3aa: CASSLARRGTDTQYF

len: 18
abundance: .
j_gene: TRBJ1-2
d_gene: TRBD1
v_gene: TRBV7-6
CDR3nt: TGTGCCAGCAGAACAACGACAGGGGGCGTCCCTACTAACTATGGCTACACCTTC
CDR3aa: CASRTTTGGVPTNYGYTF

len: 11
abundance: .
j_gene: TRBJ2-7
d_gene: .
v_gene: TRBV9
CDR3nt: TGTGCCAGCAGCGTGGGTAACGAGCAGTACTTC
CDR3aa: CASSVGNEQYF

len: 16
abundance: few
j_gene: TRBJ1-5
d_gene: .
v_gene: TRBV4-1
CDR3nt: TGCGCCAGCAGCCCGTGGTCGGCGACGGACAATCAGCCCCAGCATTTT
CDR3aa: CASSPWSATDNQPQHF

len: 15
abundance: few
j_gene: TRBJ2-5
d_gene: .
v_gene: TRBV24-1
CDR3nt: TGTGCCACCAGTGACCCGAATACAGGACGGGAGACCCAGTACTTC
CDR3aa: CATSDPNTGRETQYF

len: 13
abundance: .
j_gene: TRBJ1-3
d_gene: .
v_gene: TRBV7-9
CDR3nt: TGTGCCAGTCTGTACGGCGCTGGAAACACCATATATTTT
CDR3aa: CASLYGAGNTIYF

len: 12
abundance: few
j_gene: TRBJ1-2
d_gene: .
v_gene: TRBV20-1
CDR3nt: TGCAGTGCTAGCGAGGGGCCAAATGGCTACACCTTC
CDR3aa: CSASEGPNGYTF

len: 14
abundance: .
j_gene: TRBJ1-2
d_gene: TRBD1
v_gene: TRBV6-2/TRBV6-3
CDR3nt: TGTGCCAGCACCCGACAGGGGGCATACTATGGCTACACCTTC
CDR3aa: CASTRQGAYYGYTF

len: 16
abundance: .
j_gene: TRBJ2-6
d_gene: .
v_gene: TRBV27
CDR3nt: TGTGCCAGCAGTCGGCGGGGTCGGACCGGGGCCAACGTCCTGACTTTC
CDR3aa: CASSRRGRTGANVLTF

len: 14
abundance: few
j_gene: TRBJ1-3
d_gene: .
v_gene: TRBV3-1
CDR3nt: TGTGCCAGCAGCCCGATCGAGTCTGGAAACACCATATATTTT
CDR3aa: CASSPIESGNTIYF

len: 15
abundance: few
j_gene: TRBJ1-4
d_gene: TRBD1
v_gene: TRBV7-6
CDR3nt: TGTGCCAGCAGCGTCGCGACAGGGCCTAATGAAAAACTGTTTTTT
CDR3aa: CASSVATGPNEKLFF

len: 13
abundance: .
j_gene: TRBJ1-1
d_gene: .
v_gene: TRBV20-1
CDR3nt: TGCAGTGCTAGAGATTCCAACCCTTACGGAGCTTTCTTT
CDR3aa: CSARDSNPYGAFF

len: 14
abundance: .
j_gene: TRBJ1-1
d_gene: TRBD1
v_gene: TRBV10-3
CDR3nt: TGTGCCATCAGGAAGACAGGGGAGGGAACTGAAGCTTTCTTT
CDR3aa: CAIRKTGEGTEAFF

len: 16
abundance: .
j_gene: TRBJ2-3
d_gene: .
v_gene: TRBV5-1
CDR3nt: TGCGCCAGCAGCTTCGGCCTCCTCCTACCCACAGATACGCAGTATTTT
CDR3aa: CASSFGLLLPTDTQYF

len: 13
abundance: few
j_gene: TRBJ2-3
d_gene: .
v_gene: TRBV24-1
CDR3nt: TGTGCCACCAGTGATTACAGGCTTGATACGCAGTATTTT
CDR3aa: CATSDYRLDTQYF

len: 15
abundance: few
j_gene: TRBJ2-1
d_gene: .
v_gene: TRBV18
CDR3nt: TGTGCCAGCTCACCACCGTCGAGGGGCCCCAATGAGCAGTTCTTC
CDR3aa: CASSPPSRGPNEQFF

len: 11
abundance: .
j_gene: TRBJ2-7
d_gene: .
v_gene: TRBV19
CDR3nt: TGTGCCAGTAGTATGAACTACGAGCAGTACTTC
CDR3aa: CASSMNYEQYF

len: 16
abundance: few
j_gene: TRBJ1-4
d_gene: .
v_gene: TRBV9
CDR3nt: TGTGCCAGCAGCGGACACGGGGGTGCCACTAATGAAAAACTGTTTTTT
CDR3aa: CASSGHGGATNEKLFF

len: 16
abundance: .
j_gene: TRBJ2-5
d_gene: TRBD2
v_gene: TRBV7-2
CDR3nt: TGTGCCAGCAGCTACCTTCGGCGGGGGGCCCAAGAGACCCAGTACTTC
CDR3aa: CASSYLRRGAQETQYF

len: 15
abundance: few
j_gene: TRBJ2-1
d_gene: .
v_gene: TRBV27
CDR3nt: TGTGCCAGCAGTTTATATTCCGGGGCCTACAATGAGCAGTTCTTC
CDR3aa: CASSLYSGAYNEQFF

len: 15
abundance: .
j_gene: TRBJ2-1
d_gene: .
v_gene: TRBV5-4
CDR3nt: TGTGCCAGCCTTTTTGGCGGCGGCTCCTACAATGAGCAGTTCTTC
CDR3aa: CASLFGGGSYNEQFF

len: 15
abundance: .
j_gene: TRBJ2-3
d_gene: TRBD2
v_gene: TRBV9
CDR3nt: TGTGCCAGCTGCCCTAGCGGGGGGGCGGCAGATACGCAGTATTTT
CDR3aa: CASCPSGGAADTQYF

len: 14
abundance: .
j_gene: TRBJ1-5
d_gene: .
v_gene: TRBV12-3/TRBV12-4
CDR3nt: TGTGCCAGCAGTTTATTACCAAGAGGTCAGCCCCAGCATTTT
CDR3aa: CASSLLPRGQPQHF

len: 15
abundance: .
j_gene: TRBJ2-3
d_gene: .
v_gene: TRBV20-1
CDR3nt: TGCAGTGCTAGAGCTAGCGAAATAGGCACAGATACGCAGTATTTT
CDR3aa: CSARASEIGTDTQYF

len: 15
abundance: few
j_gene: TRBJ1-2
d_gene: .
v_gene: TRBV4-1
CDR3nt: TGCGCCAGCAGCCAAGAATCGACCGGGGGGTCTGGCTACACCTTC
CDR3aa: CASSQESTGGSGYTF

len: 15
abundance: .
j_gene: TRBJ1-2
d_gene: .
v_gene: TRBV19
CDR3nt: TGTGCCAGTAGTATTAGCCCGCGAGGAATTTTTGGCTACACCTTC
CDR3aa: CASSISPRGIFGYTF

len: 17
abundance: few
j_gene: TRBJ2-1
d_gene: TRBD2
v_gene: TRBV9
CDR3nt: TGTGCCAGCAGCGCGGTACTAGCGGGGGGGCCGGTGGATGAGCAGTTCTTC
CDR3aa: CASSAVLAGGPVDEQFF

len: 12
abundance: few
j_gene: TRBJ2-1
d_gene: .
v_gene: TRBV25-1
CDR3nt: TGTGCCAGCAGTGAAAATGTGAATGAGCAGTTCTTC
CDR3aa: CASSENVNEQFF

len: 12
abundance: .
j_gene: TRBJ1-2
d_gene: .
v_gene: TRBV7-6
CDR3nt: TGTGCCAGCAGCTATTCGGGCAATGGCTACACCTTC
CDR3aa: CASSYSGNGYTF

len: 16
abundance: .
j_gene: TRBJ2-1
d_gene: .
v_gene: TRBV5-6
CDR3nt: TGTGCCAGCATACAGGCCCACCGACTGGCAAAGAATGAGCAGTTCTTC
CDR3aa: CASIQAHRLAKNEQFF

len: 15
abundance: many
j_gene: TRBJ1-3
d_gene: .
v_gene: TRBV5-1
CDR3nt: TGTGCCAGCAGCTTAGTTGGGGGCTCTGGAAACACCATATATTTT
CDR3aa: CASSLVGGSGNTIYF

len: 15
abundance: .
j_gene: TRBJ2-7
d_gene: .
v_gene: TRBV6-5
CDR3nt: TGTGCCAGCAGTTACTCGAAGGTCTCCTCCTACGAGCAGTACTTC
CDR3aa: CASSYSKVSSYEQYF

len: 14
abundance: few
j_gene: TRBJ2-1
d_gene: .
v_gene: TRBV5-1
CDR3nt: TGCGCCAGCAGCTTGTCCCCGCGGAACAATGAGCAGTTCTTC
CDR3aa: CASSLSPRNNEQFF

len: 16
abundance: .
j_gene: TRBJ2-6
d_gene: .
v_gene: TRBV5-4
CDR3nt: TGTGCCAGCAGCTTCTACAGGAACTCTGGGGCCAACGTCCTGACTTTC
CDR3aa: CASSFYRNSGANVLTF

len: 14
abundance: .
j_gene: TRBJ1-2
d_gene: .
v_gene: TRBV9
CDR3nt: TGTGCCAGCAGCGCGGGCTTAGCCGGCTATGGCTACACCTTC
CDR3aa: CASSAGLAGYGYTF

len: 15
abundance: .
j_gene: TRBJ2-1
d_gene: .
v_gene: TRBV19
CDR3nt: TGTGCCAGTAGTATCCGAGGGGGGTCCTACAATGAGCAGTTCTTC
CDR3aa: CASSIRGGSYNEQFF

len: 15
abundance: .
j_gene: TRBJ2-3
d_gene: TRBD2
v_gene: TRBV5-6
CDR3nt: TGTGCCAGCACCTCCCGGGGGGGCCTCGCAGATACGCAGTATTTT
CDR3aa: CASTSRGGLADTQYF

len: 14
abundance: .
j_gene: TRBJ1-1
d_gene: TRBD1
v_gene: TRBV18
CDR3nt: TGTGCCAGCTCACCATCACAGGGGTTCACTGAAGCTTTCTTT
CDR3aa: CASSPSQGFTEAFF